This TCR beta chain is drawn from a study of graft-versus-host responses after intestinal transplantation (dated by TCRdb to about 2021). Describing the broader study: Recipients received multivisceral, liver-intestinal, or isolated intestinal transplants. The cohort enrolled about 23 intestinal transplant recipients, one of whom was a retransplant, and a few patients without pretransplant specimens were excluded. Donor T cell macrochimerism was defined as a peak of at least 4% donor T cells among recipient peripheral blood mononuclear cells. Alloreactive clones were identified by sequencing pre-transplant mixed lymphocyte reaction products and comparing them with unstimulated pre-transplant donor and recipient T cells. After intestinal transplantation, graft-versus-host and host-versus-graft alloreactive T cell clones were followed in the graft, circulation and bone marrow using bulk TCR-beta CDR3 sequencing. Rather than going through the commercial service, samples from a few later patients were sequenced in-house on an Illumina MiSeq and processed with MiXCR. All recipients received anti-thymocyte globulin induction followed by maintenance tacrolimus and steroids for 3 to 4 years.

Concerning this clone itself: Its antigen target is currently unknown. Base-call qualities are not available, and no considerably larger clone is one nucleotide away.

General conclusions and limits of the study: GvH clones were detected in recipient bone marrow, and some appeared earlier in ileal mucosa or blood, consistent with an intestinal mucosal origin. Conclusions were limited by the relatively low number and heterogeneity of intestinal transplant patients. Early after transplant, declines in HvG clones were associated with peak levels of circulating GvH clones. High GvH to HvG T cell clonal ratios were observed in the allografts of patients with donor T cell macrochimerism.

The time point label of this sample denotes: cells obtained before transplantation from donor or recipient. CD3+CD4+ and CD3+CD8+ populations were FACS-sorted from unstimulated pre-transplant donor and recipient cells taken from spleen or lymph nodes. The library came from the immunoSEQ multiplex PCR assay. In most patients, genomic DNA was isolated using the Qiagen DNeasy Blood and Tissue Kit and sent frozen to Adaptive Biotechnologies for TCR sequencing. For most patients, high-throughput TCR-beta CDR3 sequencing of genomic DNA was performed by Adaptive Biotechnologies. In the source study's methods: TCR sequencing data for over 15 patients were retrieved from Adaptive's ImmunoSEQ software; a few other patients were processed with MiXCR and VDJtools. To correct CD4 versus CD8 sorting errors, sequences present in both subsets at a frequency ratio below 5:1 were removed. CDR3 nucleotide sequences shared by donor and recipient were removed because the origin of these sequences could not be assigned. Alloreactive clones required at least 2-fold expansion over unstimulated cells and minimum CFSE-low frequency of 0.002% (template counts) or 0.001% (read counts). Mappable clones were those detected in sequenced pre-transplant spleen, lymph node, or MLR CFSE-low populations of the donor or recipient. The cumulative frequency of alloreactive clones was calculated as a percentage of all sequences, weighted by copy number. Imported from immuneACCESS, the table was reduced by TCRdb to in-frame sequences with V and J called. These copies leave out some clones; in studies compared against another copy, an unresolved V gene accounts for under half, and the cause of the remainder is not known. V and J calls and clone size come straight from that table; D and trimming were deduced from the DNA. The sample table lists tens of thousands of clones, 85% to 95% of them with a count of one. The top ten hold more than 1.5% of the sample.

The CDR3 has 11 amino acids, counting the end cysteine and phenylalanine. The retained sequence is limited to the CDR3, 33 bases, with the frame set at the first base. Deletion took 1 base off V and 8 bases off J, with a span of 8 bases between the germline ends. Sequences SQVTM (CDR1) and ANQGSEA (CDR2) are obtained from the germline V gene. The clonotype originates from a human donor who received an intestinal transplant. The chain uses TRBV29-1 and TRBJ1-2; confidence is insufficient to name the D gene. Material: unstimulated CD8+ T cells sorted from spleen or lymph node cells, obtained before intestinal transplant. The encoded CDR3 is CSVEGAHGYTF. The sequence in DNA is TGCAGCGTTGAAGGGGCGCACGGCTACACCTTC. The reference TRBV29-1 and TRBJ1-2 proteins fill in what lies around the CDR3, so the full variable domain reads SAVISQKPSRDICQRGTSLTIQCQVDSQVTMMFWYRQQPGQSLTLIATANQGSEATYESGFVIDKFPISRPNLTFSTLTVSNMSPEDSSIYLCSVEGAHGYTFGSGTRLTVV.